The 12 T cell receptor beta chains below come from one sample, sequenced in a study of blood T cell repertoires in COVID-19. Generated by immunoSEQ multiplex PCR, the TCRdb table keeps only in-frame clones and is missing some. The sample lists roughly 120,000 clones; roughly three quarters were seen once. Sequencing used peripheral blood. The receptors shown here come from a human donor in a cohort sampled during active COVID-19.

This CDR3 is CASRLRGFNEQYF. CDR3 in DNA: TGTGCCAGCAGGTTAAGGGGTTTCAACGAGCAGTACTTC. This chain joins TRBV28 and TRBJ2-7, with TRBD1 as a possible D gene (5 bases). The length of the CDR3 is 13 residues. V was cut by 6 bases and J by 5 bases, with 14 bases left in between. CDR1 is MDHEN, CDR2 SYDVKM, per germline.

The CDR3 DNA follows: TGCGCCAGCAGCGTCTACCCTACAGGGGGCACTGAAGCTTTCTTT. Its translation: CASSVYPTGGTEAFF. The chain combines TRBV5-1 with TRBJ1-1; TRBD1 aligns across 8 bases. In germline, CDR1 is SGHRS, CDR2 YFSETQ. Trimming cost V 4 bases and J 4 bases; bases outside gene matches: 9. This CDR3 contains 15 residues.

Note on this clone: In the same sample, other DNA sequences code for this CDR3. The chain joins TRBV18 to TRBJ1-1; maybe TRBD1 (6 bases). CDR1 KGHSH and CDR2 LQKENI come from the germline V gene. The CDR3 contains 13 residues. The V and J ends lost 1 base and 6 bases respectively, with 9 bases between them. CDR3: CASSPRGRAEAFF. CDR3 DNA: TGTGCCAGCTCACCACGGGGGCGGGCTGAAGCTTTCTTT.

V usage is TRBV2 and J usage is TRBJ2-5; D uncertain. CDR3 length equals 11 residues. The V end lost 6 bases, the J end lost 1 base, and 3 bases lay between the germline ends. Germline V gene sequence: CDR1 SNHLY, CDR2 FYNNEI. The CDR3 spells CASRAQETQYF. Here the CDR3 DNA reads TGTGCCAGCAGAGCCCAAGAGACCCAGTACTTC.

The chain joins TRBV5-4 to TRBJ1-1; maybe TRBD1 (5 bases). This CDR3 is 14 amino acids long. Per the germline V gene, CDR1 is SGHNT and CDR2 is YYREEE (reference sequence). The V end lost 3 bases, the J end lost 1 base, and 10 bases lay between the germline ends. CDR3 in amino acids: CASSSRGGNTEAFF. CDR3 in DNA: TGTGCCAGCAGCTCTCGGGGGGGGAACACTGAAGCTTTCTTT.

The V call is TRBV2, the J call TRBJ1-4; a weak D match, TRBD1 (6 bases). The V end lost 4 bases, the J end lost 4 bases, and 13 bases lay between the germline ends. The CDR3 has 15 amino acids. Per the germline V gene, CDR1 is SNHLY and CDR2 is FYNNEI. CDR3 region: CASSVLTGRNEKLFF. The CDR3 bases are TGTGCCAGCAGTGTCTTGACAGGCCGTAATGAAAAACTGTTTTTT.

On this clone: The sample contains more than one DNA sequence encoding this CDR3. The chain recombines TRBV27 with TRBJ2-7; no definite D call. This CDR3 comprises 13 residues. V lost 6 bases to trimming and J lost 0 bases, with 9 bases between them. Looked up from germline, CDR1 is MNHEY and CDR2 is SMNVEV (reference sequence). CDR3 region: CASSVGGSYEQYF. The CDR3 bases are TGTGCCAGCAGCGTCGGCGGCTCCTACGAGCAGTACTTC.

This clone has a single count. The gene calls are TRBV21-1 and TRBJ2-7; the D call in the table, TRBD2, was not verified against the DNA. TRBV21-1 corresponds to a pseudogene. This CDR3 is 20 amino acids long. The CDR3 loop reads CASSKGGTGGRLADSYEQYF. In nucleotides, the CDR3 is TGTGCCAGCAGCAAGGGCGGGACAGGGGGTCGACTAGCGGACTCCTACGAGCAGTACTTC.

The V gene is TRBV30, the J gene TRBJ2-7, with TRBD1 identical over 8 bases. Germline lookup yields CDR1 GTSNPN and CDR2 SVGIG (reference sequence). Unmatched junction bases numbered 2, after V lost 5 bases and J lost 2 bases. The CDR3 covers 12 residues. CDR3 DNA: TGTGCCTGGGACAGGGGAACCTACGAGCAGTACTTC. It specifies CAWDRGTYEQYF.

The chain has TRBV27 and TRBJ1-5; 7 nucleotides agree with TRBD1. Germline V gene sequence: CDR1 MNHEY, CDR2 SMNVEV (reference sequence). The CDR3 is 14 residues long. Unmatched junction bases numbered 3, after V lost 3 bases and J lost 4 bases. CDR3 residues: CASSFGQANQPQHF. CDR3 nucleotides: TGTGCCAGCAGTTTTGGACAGGCGAATCAGCCCCAGCATTTT.

The chain couples TRBV7-6 to TRBJ2-7; 9 positions agree with TRBD2. Germline CDR1 is SGHVS and CDR2 is FNYEAQ. The CDR3 totals 15 residues. After removal of 5 bases from V and 2 bases from J, the junction contained 7 bases not matched to a gene. CDR3 protein: CASSPGASGTYEQYF. Here the CDR3 DNA reads TGTGCCAGCAGCCCCGGAGCTAGCGGGACCTACGAGCAGTACTTC.

V usage is TRBV30 and J usage is TRBJ1-4, with D perhaps TRBD1 (5 bases). Trimming left V 3 bases short and J 0 bases short, with 11 bases between. Germline assignment: CDR1 GTSNPN and CDR2 SVGIG (reference sequence). The CDR3 consists of 15 residues. DNA of the CDR3: TGTGCCTGGAGCGGACATCTAACAACTAATGAAAAACTGTTTTTT. It encodes CAWSGHLTTNEKLFF.